This TCR beta chain originates from a study of blood T cell repertoires in COVID-19. The V and J ends lost 3 bases and 5 bases, in that order; junction bases with no gene match: 6. The germline V gene encodes CDR1 LNHDA and CDR2 SQIVND (reference sequence). This CDR3 comprises 16 residues. Sequenced by immunoSEQ multiplex PCR; TCRdb stores in-frame clones only, minus some. The table shows about 210,000 clones, with approximately 91% occurring only once. This receptor was taken from a middle-aged woman with acute or convalescent COVID-19. J is TRBJ2-5 and V is TRBV19; 13 bases align to TRBD2. Sequenced: peripheral blood. This CDR3 reads CASSISGTSGVETQYF. CDR3 DNA: TGTGCCAGTAGTATCTCAGGGACTAGCGGGGTCGAGACCCAGTACTTC. Full variable domain (outside the CDR3, taken from reference TRBV19 and TRBJ2-5): DGGITQSPKYLFRKEGQNVTLSCEQNLNHDAMYWYRQDPGQGLRLIYYSQIVNDFQKGDIAEGYSVSREKKESFPLTVTSAQKNPTAFYLCASSISGTSGVETQYFGPGTRLLVL.